These 23 T cell receptor beta chains were sequenced from one sample in a study of T-cell memory formation after mild COVID-19. TCRdb independently ran MiXCR on the 5' RACE reads; one entry per CDR3 protein. The sample lists 40,000 to 60,000 distinct CDR3 sequences; over 8.5% were seen once. Sequences were obtained from PBMCs or a T cell subset sorted from them (not recorded which). These receptors originate from an adult woman who had mild COVID-19 (a few samples of this study predate the infection). Cell type and time point are not known.

This clonotype was counted at least ten times. The CDR3 protein is CASSLALKVNTGELFF. DNA for the CDR3: TGTGCCAGCAGTTTAGCGCTAAAGGTGAACACCGGGGAGCTGTTTTTT. V gene TRBV12-3 or TRBV12-4 combines with J gene TRBJ2-2; D gene uncertain. Between the trimmed V and J ends, which lost 0 bases and 1 base, there was a span of 9 bases. The CDR3 is made up of 16 amino acids.

This clonotype was picked up a small number of times. The chain recombines TRBV5-1 with TRBJ2-7; 14 bases line up with TRBD2. From germline, CDR1 is SGHRS and CDR2 YFSETQ. This CDR3 has 17 amino acids. The V segment lost 4 bases and the J segment 7 bases; nucleotides outside the gene matches: 13. DNA for the CDR3: TGCGCCAGCAGCCCGGGACTAGCGGGGGCCCCTTCGGGAGAGCAGTACTTC. This gives the protein CASSPGLAGAPSGEQYF.

The genes are TRBV10-2 and TRBJ2-3; 9 bases agree with TRBD1. V shed 8 bases and J 0 bases; nucleotides not matched to a gene: 21. CDR3 length: 20 residues. Per the germline V gene, CDR1 is WSHSY and CDR2 is SAAADI. The CDR3 DNA follows: TGCGCCAGCCCACGCTTTAAACCGGGACAGGGAGTAGTCAGCACAGATACGCAGTATTTT. Its translation: CASPRFKPGQGVVSTDTQYF.

This sequence joins TRBV3-1 and TRBJ2-5; 7 positions agree with TRBD2. V was clipped by 0 bases and J by 0 bases; unmatched bases: 19. The CDR3 sequence is 21 residues long. CDR1 is LGHDT and CDR2 is YNNKEL in the germline V gene (reference sequence). This CDR3 is CASSQDKGWGLRQPYQETQYF. In DNA form, the CDR3 reads TGTGCCAGCAGCCAAGATAAGGGGTGGGGACTACGTCAACCGTACCAAGAGACCCAGTACTTC.

The chain couples TRBV7-2 to TRBJ2-7; TRBD2 matches at 10 bases. CDR1 and CDR2 (germline): SGHTA, FQGNSA. Losses at the gene ends were 2 bases for V and 3 bases for J; bases not matched to a gene: 7. This CDR3 has 16 amino acids. The CDR3 loop reads CASSLIIASGSYEQYF. In DNA, the CDR3 is TGTGCCAGCAGCTTAATTATTGCTAGCGGGAGCTACGAGCAGTACTTC.

This clonotype was found a few times. CDR3 coding DNA: TGCGCCAGCAGCCAACGGGAAACTGAAGCTTTCTTT. It codes for CASSQRETEAFF. The chain uses TRBV4-1 and TRBJ1-1; D unclear. Germline CDR1 reads MGHRA; CDR2 reads YSYEKL. The CDR3 loop spans 12 amino acids. The ends were cut back, 2 bases at V and 5 bases at J, with 6 bases in the middle.

Only a few counts were recorded for this clonotype. The genes are TRBV6-2 or TRBV6-3 and TRBJ2-2; 8 bases align to TRBD1. The CDR3 has 13 residues. V dropped 6 bases and J dropped 8; count of bases not matched to a gene: 5. Germline V CDR1 and CDR2: MNHEY, SVGEGT. CDR3 DNA sequence: TGTGCCAGCAGAAGACAGGGGCCTGGGGAGCTGTTTTTT. Protein product: CASRRQGPGELFF.

In its sample, this clonotype was seen a few times. The chain combines TRBV6-5 with TRBJ2-2, with a possible D match to TRBD2 (6 bases). This CDR3 has 15 amino acids. The germline V gene has CDR1 MNHEY and CDR2 SVGAGI. V gave up 2 bases and J gave up 6 bases, with 13 bases separating them. CDR3 nucleotide sequence: TGTGCCAGCAGTTACGGGGGAGGAGTCGCCGGGGAGCTGTTTTTT. Translated: CASSYGGGVAGELFF.

This clonotype occurred a few times. This sequence joins TRBV4-1 and TRBJ2-1; no firm D call. Germline assignment: CDR1 MGHRA and CDR2 YSYEKL. The germline V and J ends were trimmed by 2 bases and 4 bases, with 6 bases remaining between them. This CDR3 has 13 amino acids. The CDR3 spells CASSQPLYNEQFF. The CDR3 coding sequence is TGCGCCAGCAGCCAACCCCTTTACAATGAGCAGTTCTTC.

This clonotype was observed a handful of times. The chain joins TRBV10-3 to TRBJ1-6; the match to TRBD1 covers 9 bases. In germline, CDR1 is ENHRY, CDR2 SYGVKD. Trimming took 0 bases from V and 8 from J; bases not matched to a gene: 5. There are 16 residues in the CDR3. CDR3 nucleotide sequence: TGTGCCATCAGTGAGTCCCGACAGGGGGGGGATTCACCCCTCCACTTT. Translated, it gives CAISESRQGGDSPLHF.

The table lists this clonotype with many counts. The V gene is TRBV6-5, the J gene TRBJ2-5; 8 bases are a match to TRBD1. Trimming at V came to 2 bases and at J to 1 base, leaving 9 bases not matched to a gene. Per the germline V gene, CDR1 is MNHEY and CDR2 is SVGAGI. CDR3 length: 17 amino acids. The CDR3 loop is CASSYEYRDRSQETQYF. DNA for the CDR3: TGTGCCAGCAGTTACGAGTACCGGGACAGGAGCCAAGAGACCCAGTACTTC.

This chain links TRBV12-3 or TRBV12-4 with TRBJ1-2; D is possibly TRBD1 (6 bases). The CDR3 covers 13 residues. The germline V and J ends were trimmed by 3 bases and 4 bases, with 9 bases remaining between them. This CDR3 is CASSFRGGYGYTF. Here the CDR3 DNA reads TGTGCCAGCAGTTTCAGGGGTGGCTATGGCTACACCTTC.

V gene TRBV20-1 combines with J gene TRBJ2-3; 7 bases line up with TRBD2. V was clipped by 5 bases and J by 2 bases; unmatched bases: 13. Germline CDR1 is DFQATT and CDR2 is SNEGSKA (reference sequence). This CDR3 is built from 16 residues. Here the CDR3 reads CSAESRSSGHTDTQYF. The CDR3 nucleotides are TGCAGTGCTGAGAGTCGGTCTAGCGGACACACAGATACGCAGTATTTT.

This clonotype was detected ten times or more. This CDR3 is CSASLAGVGEQFF. CDR3 in DNA: TGCAGTGCTAGCCTAGCAGGTGTGGGTGAGCAGTTCTTC. The V gene is TRBV20-1, the J gene TRBJ2-1, with D possibly TRBD2 on 5 matching bases. This CDR3 is built from 13 residues. Per the germline V gene, CDR1 is DFQATT and CDR2 is SNEGSKA (reference sequence). The ends were cut back, 3 bases at V and 9 bases at J, with 15 bases in the middle.

The chain combines TRBV18 with TRBJ1-1; D is unresolved. The germline V gene has CDR1 KGHSH and CDR2 LQKENI. The CDR3 has 11 amino acids. Trimming pared 6 bases from V and 1 base from J, leaving 3 bases between. In DNA, the CDR3 is TGTGCCAGCTCCCCGAACACTGAAGCTTTCTTT. Protein: CASSPNTEAFF. The entire variable domain, with the rest obtained from reference TRBV18 and TRBJ1-1, is as follows: NAGVMQNPRHLVRRRGQEARLRCSPMKGHSHVYWYRQLPEEGLKFMVYLQKENIIDESGMPKERFSAEFPKEGPSILRIQQVVRGDSAAYFCASSPNTEAFFGQGTRLTVV.

The CDR3 DNA sequence: TGCGCCAGCAGCTTGGCTACTAGCGGGGGAACAGATACGCAGTATTTT. Its protein product is CASSLATSGGTDTQYF. V is TRBV5-1 and J is TRBJ2-3; 11 bases match TRBD2. The CDR3 length is 16 residues. The V gene's germline CDR1 is SGHRS and CDR2 YFSETQ. V lost 0 bases and J lost 3; bases outside the gene matches: 3.

This clonotype was recorded at least ten times. The CDR3 nucleotides read TGTGCCAGCAGCCGCGGATCTGGCAGACAAGAGACCCAGTACTTC. It encodes CASSRGSGRQETQYF. The chain combines TRBV7-2 with TRBJ2-5; no reliable D call. The V gene's germline CDR1 is SGHTA and CDR2 FQGNSA. Trimming removed 5 bases at V and 2 bases at J, with 15 bases between. CDR3 size: 15 residues. The whole variable domain, filled in from reference TRBV7-2 and TRBJ2-5, reads GAGVSQSPSNKVTEKGKDVELRCDPISGHTALYWYRQSLGQGLEFLIYFQGNSAPDKSGLPSDRFSAERTGGSVSTLTIQRTQQEDSAVYLCASSRGSGRQETQYFGPGTRLLVL.

The chain joins TRBV6-5 to TRBJ2-2; D ambiguous. The CDR3 has 16 residues. The V gene lost 4 bases and the J gene lost 1 base, with 13 bases spanning the gap. Germline V gives CDR1 MNHEY, CDR2 SVGAGI. The CDR3 bases are TGTGCCAGCAGTTTCCGCCGGACGGGGAACACCGGGGAGCTGTTTTTT. It yields the protein CASSFRRTGNTGELFF.

Here the CDR3 reads CASSLTRSGIRNSDTIYF. For the CDR3, the DNA is TGTGCCAGCAGCTTGACCCGGTCCGGGATTCGAAACTCGGACACCATATATTTT. The chain links TRBV7-8 to TRBJ1-3, with D unresolved. Trimming removed 3 bases from V and 8 bases from J, with 26 bases in between. This CDR3 has 18 residues. Germline lookup yields CDR1 SGHVS and CDR2 FQNEAQ.

The rearrangement links TRBV7-9 to TRBJ1-2; tentatively, D is TRBD1 (5 bases). This CDR3 comprises 13 residues. V was cut by 4 bases and J by 4 bases, with 10 bases left in between. Germline V gives CDR1 SEHNR, CDR2 FQNEAQ (reference sequence). This CDR3 is CASSYDSGYGYTF. In nucleotides, the CDR3 is TGTGCCAGCAGCTATGACAGTGGCTATGGCTACACCTTC.

V is TRBV20-1 and J is TRBJ2-7; tentatively, D is TRBD1 (6 bases). Per the germline V gene, CDR1 is DFQATT and CDR2 is SNEGSKA (reference sequence). Trimming left V 6 bases short and J 3 bases short, with 12 bases between. The CDR3 is 12 amino acids. This CDR3 reads CSAMDSLYEQYF. The CDR3 bases are TGCAGTGCCATGGACAGTCTCTACGAGCAGTACTTC.

There are many counts of this clonotype. A read error may account for a junction end that differs from germline. The rearrangement uses TRBV7-7 and TRBJ2-2; a possible D gene is TRBD2 (6 bases). In germline, CDR1 is SSHAT, CDR2 FNYEAQ (reference sequence). CDR3 size: 13 residues. Written as DNA, the CDR3 is TGTGCTAGCAGCTTAGGGAGGTCCGGGGAGCTGTTTTTT. It is translated as CASSLGRSGELFF.

Worth noting for this clonotype: This could be a read error, since a much larger clone is one nucleotide away. The chain is built from TRBV12-3 or TRBV12-4 and TRBJ2-7; D unresolved. The CDR3 consists of 11 residues. Trimming pared 7 bases from V and 4 bases from J, leaving 8 bases between. CDR3 amino acids: CASNDCYEQYF. The CDR3 DNA sequence: TGTGCCAGCAATGACTGTTACGAGCAGTACTTC.